This T cell receptor (beta chain) emerged from a study of CD8+ T cells in alopecia areata. About this clone: Its antigen is still unknown.

General study findings and limits: Patients displayed less clarity in TCR sharing than mice, a finding possibly related to HLA. Lesional scalp, notably in alopecia totalis/universalis, had clonality above that of normal scalp.

Trimming removed 0 bases from V and 1 base from J; junction bases left unmatched: 3. Germline assignment: CDR1 SEHNR and CDR2 FQNEAQ (reference sequence). The CDR3 length is 16 residues. Following RNA extraction, reverse transcription yielded cDNA that acted as the sequencing template. Repertoires were generated with immunoSEQ multiplex PCR, while TCRdb's copy carries only in-frame clones and drops some. This sample has 120,000 or so clones; under 40% occur once, and the top ten carry approximately 2.8%. The sequence derives from a human donor with alopecia areata. The gene calls are TRBV7-9 and TRBJ2-3; 8 bases line up with TRBD1. The sample taken for sequencing was CD4+ T cells sorted from blood. In DNA, the CDR3 is TGTGCCAGCAGCTTAGCTGCAGGGGGCGGCACAGATACGCAGTATTTT. The encoded protein is CASSLAAGGGTDTQYF.